The 21 T cell receptor beta chains listed next were all sequenced from one sample in a study of blood T cell repertoires in COVID-19. The repertoire was sequenced with immunoSEQ multiplex PCR; TCRdb's copy has only in-frame clones and lacks some. The data hold about 280,000 clones, with 90% observed a single time. Material for sequencing was PBMCs or T cells enriched from blood (not recorded which). The receptors were sampled from a woman in her late teens or twenties with acute COVID-19.

The CDR3 here is CASSGSYLPGTRTNEQFF. CDR3 coding DNA: TGTGCCAGCAGTGGAAGCTATTTGCCCGGGACTAGAACGAATGAGCAGTTCTTC. The chain couples TRBV6-1 to TRBJ2-1, with 8 bases fitting TRBD2. The germline CDR1 and CDR2 sequences are MNHNS and SASEGT. The CDR3 consists of 18 residues. With 4 bases clipped from V and 7 bases from J, the junction kept 18 bases outside the gene matches.

The chain links TRBV7-9 to TRBJ1-5; the D gene is possibly TRBD1 (5 bases). Germline V gives CDR1 SEHNR, CDR2 FQNEAQ (reference sequence). The CDR3 length is 14 residues. The ends were cut back, 5 bases at V and 2 bases at J, with 10 bases in the middle. The CDR3 protein is CASSGGLGNQPQHF. The CDR3 DNA follows: TGTGCCAGCAGCGGGGGGTTGGGCAATCAGCCCCAGCATTTT.

The chain joins TRBV20-1 to TRBJ2-7, with D possibly matching TRBD2 (5 bases). Germline CDR1 reads DFQATT; CDR2 reads SNEGSKA (reference sequence). There are 16 residues in the CDR3. The ends were cut back, 3 bases at V and 3 bases at J, with 21 bases in the middle. Here the CDR3 reads CSASGRNPTEGYEQYF. The CDR3 DNA follows: TGCAGTGCTAGTGGGCGGAACCCAACCGAGGGCTACGAGCAGTACTTC.

With respect to this clone: Other DNA sequences in the same sample also yield this CDR3. The chain recombines TRBV4-3 with TRBJ2-1; 7 nucleotides agree with TRBD2. The CDR3 has 15 residues. Trimming at V came to 3 bases and at J to 3 bases, leaving 5 bases not matched to a gene. The germline gives CDR1 LGHNA, CDR2 YSLEER. The CDR3, as DNA: TGCGCCAGCAGCCACGGCCTAGCGGTCTACAATGAGCAGTTCTTC. The encoded protein is CASSHGLAVYNEQFF.

This chain joins TRBV5-3 and TRBJ1-5; D is perhaps TRBD1 (6 bases). TRBV5-3 has ORF status, its function being uncertain. Trimming removed 0 bases at V and 3 bases at J, with 19 bases between. CDR3 length: 18 amino acids. CDR3 sequence reads: CARSLARGQPKLNQPQHF. The CDR3 DNA is TGTGCCAGAAGCTTGGCCCGAGGACAGCCGAAACTCAATCAGCCCCAGCATTTT.

This clone showed up just once. This chain connects TRBV6-1 to TRBJ2-1; D is ambiguous. The CDR3 length is 16 residues. In germline, CDR1 is MNHNS, CDR2 SASEGT. Trimming cost V 2 bases and J 4 bases, with 15 bases left between them. The CDR3 here is CASSESTIPKYNEQFF. In nucleotides, the CDR3 is TGTGCCAGCAGTGAATCTACTATACCGAAATACAATGAGCAGTTCTTC.

J is TRBJ2-5 and V is TRBV5-6, with a weak D call TRBD2 (5 bases). V was pared by 6 bases and J by 2 bases, with 8 bases between. Germline V gene sequence: CDR1 SGHDT, CDR2 YYEEEE. CDR3 length: 12 amino acids. The CDR3 DNA reads as TGTGCCAGCAAGGACTTTCAAGAGACCCAGTACTTC. It yields the protein CASKDFQETQYF.

This chain links TRBV5-1 with TRBJ1-3, with a tentative D call TRBD1 (5 bases). V lost 1 base to trimming and J lost 0 bases, with 11 bases between them. This CDR3 contains 16 residues. From germline, CDR1 is SGHRS and CDR2 YFSETQ. The CDR3: CASSLTGLLSGNTIYF. As DNA, the CDR3 is TGCGCCAGCAGCTTGACAGGCCTCCTCTCTGGAAACACCATATATTTT.

V usage is TRBV6-1 and J usage is TRBJ1-5, with 7 bases identical to TRBD1. CDR3 size: 16 residues. After removal of 4 bases from V and 0 bases from J, the junction contained 6 bases not matched to a gene. The germline gives CDR1 MNHNS, CDR2 SASEGT. CDR3 region: CASSAPGTVSNQPQHF. CDR3 sequence (DNA): TGTGCCAGCAGTGCCCCCGGGACAGTTAGCAATCAGCCCCAGCATTTT.

The chain couples TRBV12-5 to TRBJ2-7; D might be TRBD2 (6 bases). Germline V CDR1 and CDR2: LGHNT, FRNRAP. CDR3 length: 14 residues. V was clipped by 6 bases and J by 1 base, with 13 bases between them. This CDR3 reads CASGLGLFSYEQYF. The CDR3 bases are TGTGCTAGTGGGCTGGGACTTTTTTCCTACGAGCAGTACTTC.

The chain carries TRBV28 and TRBJ2-7; tentative D call: TRBD2 (6 bases). Trimming pared 5 bases from V and 5 bases from J, leaving 22 bases between. Germline CDR1 reads MDHEN; CDR2 reads SYDVKM. This CDR3 region has 16 residues. This CDR3 is CASSPPSSEGWDEQYF. CDR3 in DNA: TGTGCCAGCAGTCCTCCATCTAGCGAGGGTTGGGACGAGCAGTACTTC.

The gene calls are TRBV4-1 and TRBJ1-5, with 9 bases fitting TRBD1. The CDR3 extends over 15 amino acids. Looked up from germline, CDR1 is MGHRA and CDR2 is YSYEKL. The J segment lost 6 bases and the V segment lost 3 bases, leaving 6 bases of the junction unmatched. The DNA of the CDR3 is TGCGCCAGCAGCCACCACGGACAGGGGACTCAGCCCCAGCATTTT. This translates into CASSHHGQGTQPQHF.

This chain links TRBV15 with TRBJ2-7; D gene uncertain. The CDR3 has 15 amino acids. Germline V gives CDR1 LNHNV, CDR2 YYDKDF (reference sequence). V was clipped by 0 bases and J by 4 bases, with 13 bases between them. The CDR3 sequence is CATSRDTSSGYEQYF. The CDR3 DNA reads TGTGCCACCAGCAGAGACACCTCGTCGGGTTACGAGCAGTACTTC.

J is TRBJ1-3 and V is TRBV7-9; a possible D gene is TRBD1 (5 bases). CDR3 length equals 13 residues. Germline-derived CDR1 and CDR2 are SEHNR and FQNEAQ (reference sequence). V lost 0 bases, J lost 7 bases, and 7 bases lay in between. The CDR3 region has the DNA TGTGCCAGCAGCTTAGCCCAGGGTAACACCATATATTTT. Translation: CASSLAQGNTIYF.

The chain employs TRBV7-6 and TRBJ2-5; 8 nucleotides agree with TRBD2. V shed 3 bases, J shed 7 bases, and the junction held 7 bases outside the gene matches. Germline lookup yields CDR1 SGHVS and CDR2 FNYEAQ. This CDR3 contains 14 residues. CDR3 in amino acids: CASSFGGAVGTQYF. DNA of the CDR3: TGTGCCAGCAGCTTCGGGGGGGCGGTGGGGACCCAGTACTTC.

The chain is built from TRBV28 and TRBJ1-5, with D uncertain. From germline, CDR1 is MDHEN and CDR2 SYDVKM. CDR3 length equals 16 residues. Between the trimmed V and J ends, which lost 7 bases and 2 bases, there was a span of 18 bases. This CDR3 is CASIDFLGHRNQPQHF. Written as DNA, the CDR3 is TGTGCCAGCATTGATTTTTTGGGCCACCGCAATCAGCCCCAGCATTTT.

This clone was observed once. The CDR3 nucleotides are TGCGCCAGCGAAGTCCCAAAAGGACTGAGAAGCTCCTACAATGAGCAGTTCTTC. Amino acids: CASEVPKGLRSSYNEQFF. This chain joins TRBV5-1 and TRBJ2-1; D might be TRBD2 (5 bases). The CDR3 is 18 amino acids. The V gene's germline CDR1 is SGHRS and CDR2 YFSETQ. V lost 7 bases to trimming and J lost 0 bases, with 23 bases between them.

The CDR3 reads CASSQDVSSTDTQYF. In DNA form, the CDR3 reads TGTGCCAGCAGCCAAGATGTTTCGAGCACAGATACGCAGTATTTT. J is TRBJ2-3 and V is TRBV4-2; no clear D. V was trimmed by 0 bases and J by 0 bases, leaving 7 bases between them. There are 15 residues in the CDR3. Germline V gene data show CDR1 as LGHNA and CDR2 as YNFKEQ.

V and J are TRBV18 and TRBJ1-1; 8 positions match TRBD1. The J segment lost 4 bases and the V segment lost 0 bases, leaving 7 bases of the junction unmatched. Per the germline V gene, CDR1 is KGHSH and CDR2 is LQKENI. The CDR3 has 16 residues. The CDR3, as DNA: TGTGCCAGCTCACCACCGACAGGGGCATTTTCCACTGAAGCTTTCTTT. This codes for CASSPPTGAFSTEAFF.

The chain uses TRBV11-2 and TRBJ2-7, with 8 bases identical to TRBD1. In germline, CDR1 is SGHAT, CDR2 FQNNGV. The CDR3 sequence is 17 residues long. The junction had 14 bases not matched to a gene; V was cut back by 1 base and J by 6 bases. This CDR3 reads CASSLVKSRDRSVEQYF. CDR3 DNA sequence: TGTGCCAGCAGCTTAGTAAAAAGCCGGGACAGGAGCGTCGAGCAGTACTTC.

This rearrangement joins TRBV2 to TRBJ2-2; 8 bases agree with TRBD2. The junction had 7 bases not matched to a gene; V was cut back by 6 bases and J by 1 base. The CDR3 runs to 16 residues. Per germline, CDR1 SNHLY and CDR2 FYNNEI. The CDR3 nucleotides read TGTGCCAGCAGGGTTATAGCGGGAAGGAACACCGGGGAGCTGTTTTTT. The encoded protein is CASRVIAGRNTGELFF.